This T cell receptor (beta chain) was found in a study of cytomegalovirus exposure and HLA in healthy donors. The study's findings and limits: A later analysis linked a missense variant in DCLRE1C to the trimming of TCR beta V and J genes. Overall, about 160 TCR beta chains were annotated as cytomegalovirus-associated.

Use of 60 Vbeta and 13 Jbeta primers characterized the PCR. Assay: immunoSEQ multiplex PCR; the TCRdb copy retains only in-frame clones and omits some. The data show around 130,000 clones, with 55% to 75% seen just once and approximately 2.6% held by the top ten. As to this clone: Antigen: not known.

Sequencing input: PBMCs. The source is a human donor in good health.

The DNA of the CDR3 is TGCGCCAGCAGCCAAGATAGGCGGCTAGCGGGGAACACAGATACGCAGTATTTT. Protein: CASSQDRRLAGNTDTQYF. This rearrangement joins TRBV4-3 to TRBJ2-3, with 9 bases matching TRBD2. Germline V CDR1 and CDR2: LGHNA, YSLEER. The ends lost 0 bases at V and 2 bases at J; junction bases unmatched: 9. There are 18 residues in the CDR3.